Listed here is a single TCR beta chain. This entry comes from a study of blood T cell repertoires in COVID-19. Study as a whole: Collection of acute and convalescent COVID-19 samples took place in the United States, Italy and Spain. PBMCs, B-cell-depleted T cells, or T cells provided the cDNA or gDNA that made up the material.

The CDR3 has 13 amino acids. V gave up 0 bases and J gave up 3 bases, with 5 bases separating them. The method was immunoSEQ multiplex PCR; TCRdb's version includes in-frame clones alone and lacks a portion of them. The sample holds 150,000 to 200,000 clones, roughly nine tenths seen once. The chain carries TRBV12-3 or TRBV12-4 and TRBJ2-5, with no clear D. The sequence was obtained from a man in his 70s with active or convalescent COVID-19. Sequenced material: peripheral blood. The DNA of the CDR3 is TGTGCCAGCAGTTTAGCACCAGAAGAGACCCAGTACTTC. Translating it yields CASSLAPEETQYF.